The clone carrying this TCR beta chain was counted a few times. TCRdb recomputed calls from the RT-PCR reads with MiXCR, one row per CDR3 protein. The sample shows about 610,000 distinct CDR3 sequences, around 13% of them seen only once. These data belong to a study of response to subunit inactivated influenza vaccine. The CDR3 totals 15 residues. V was clipped by 2 bases and J by 6 bases; unmatched bases: 3. In germline, CDR1 is DFQATT, CDR2 SNEGSKA (reference sequence). The TCR sequence derives from a man aged 45-65 years who received an inactivated influenza vaccine. The chain carries TRBV20-1 and TRBJ2-1; TRBD2 agrees at 14 bases. This specimen was PBMCs from blood, taken 12 days after vaccination. The CDR3 DNA is TGCAGTGCTAGAAGGACTAGCGGGGGGTCCAATGAGCAGTTCTTC. It is translated as CSARRTSGGSNEQFF.